This T cell receptor (beta chain) was observed in a study of T cell responses to AZD1222 COVID-19 vaccine (dated by TCRdb to the early 2020s). Turning to the overall study: AZD1222 recipients with second doses at about 4 weeks or about 12 weeks were pooled, because spike-specific TCR depth and breadth did not differ between schedules. Trial participants were enrolled by age into 18-55, 56-69 and 70-plus year subgroups, with 148, 28 and 57 TCR-sequenced participants respectively. A total of just over 230 trial participants underwent TCR sequencing, of whom 207 had received two doses of AZD1222 and 26 had received two doses of the MenACWY control vaccine.

Overall results and qualifications from the work: Participants were mostly white British, with more females than males. The authors suggested clonal diversity may have been underestimated. Conclusions about previously exposed vaccinees are limited because only a handful of AZD1222 recipients were SARS-CoV-2 seropositive at baseline. Because no samples from the day 14 peak response were available, repertoires could be characterized only after the peak T cell response. In the small 56-69-year group, the increase in depth fell short of significance, most likely because of low power. A significant rise in spike-specific TCR breadth and depth was observed after two AZD1222 doses relative to day 0 and relative to MenACWY recipients. Vaccine-associated CD4 TCRs spanned the whole spike protein, with dominant responses in regions 160-218 and 743-854. Epitopes outside the regions mutated in the B.1.351 and B.1.1.7 variants were reportedly recognized by nearly half of the unique spike-specific TCRs.

From the cysteine through the phenylalanine, the CDR3 covers 14 amino acids. Left in the record is the CDR3 DNA by itself, 42 bases read in frame from the first base. V is clipped by 3 bases and J by 5 bases, and the sequence between their germline boundaries is 11 bases long. Sequences SGHRS (CDR1) and YFSETQ (CDR2) are obtained from the germline V gene. The CDR3 regions of human TCRbeta chains were subjected to immunosequencing. Processing in the source paper ran as follows. Repertoire TCRs were matched against a reference library of SARS-CoV-2-specific TCRs generated with the MIRA antigen-specificity platform. Breadth meant the fraction of unique TCRs that were SARS-CoV-2-associated, whereas depth meant the fraction of total T cells that were SARS-CoV-2-associated. Using the MIRA data, each spike-specific TCR was assigned both to the spike region to which the TCR was reactive and to a CD4 or CD8 class. Log10-transformed breadth and depth values were compared by one-way ANOVA with Sidak's multiple comparisons tests. The clones in this table, taken by TCRdb from immuneACCESS, are in-frame only. Not every clone is retained; where verified, under half of the shortfall comes from an unresolved V gene, and the cause of the rest is unknown. The V and J calls and the clone size are those of that table, but D and trimming were determined from the DNA. The sample data list about 92,000 clones, and approximately 91% of these were observed just once. Roughly 20% of the sample is in the top ten clones.

As to this clone: Which antigen it targets is not known. No much larger clone exists at a distance of one base, and base qualities are not known.

The sample's time point, from its label and the paper: baseline before first vaccination. The vaccinee samples were drawn from two UK trials, COV001 and COV002, one of which was a single-blind randomized controlled phase 2/3 trial testing AZD1222 (ChAdOx1 nCoV-19) in healthy adults. For TCRbeta chain sequencing, PBMC samples from trial participants were taken at day 0 and at day 28 after the second dose. The V and J segments used are TRBV5-1 and TRBJ1-4; D gene: possibly TRBD1, on 5 matching bases. The material was peripheral blood, obtained on day 0 of AZD1222 vaccination. This receptor was obtained from an adult in good health. The CDR3 protein: CASSYDRTNEKLFF. The nucleotides read TGCGCCAGCAGCTATGACAGAACAAATGAAAAACTGTTTTTT. The entire variable domain, with the stretches around the CDR3 drawn from the reference TRBV5-1 and TRBJ1-4 proteins, is KAGVTQTPRYLIKTRGQQVTLSCSPISGHRSVSWYQQTPGQGLQFLFEYFSETQRNKGNFPGRFSGRQFSNSRSEMNVSTLELGDSALYLCASSYDRTNEKLFFGSGTQLSVL.